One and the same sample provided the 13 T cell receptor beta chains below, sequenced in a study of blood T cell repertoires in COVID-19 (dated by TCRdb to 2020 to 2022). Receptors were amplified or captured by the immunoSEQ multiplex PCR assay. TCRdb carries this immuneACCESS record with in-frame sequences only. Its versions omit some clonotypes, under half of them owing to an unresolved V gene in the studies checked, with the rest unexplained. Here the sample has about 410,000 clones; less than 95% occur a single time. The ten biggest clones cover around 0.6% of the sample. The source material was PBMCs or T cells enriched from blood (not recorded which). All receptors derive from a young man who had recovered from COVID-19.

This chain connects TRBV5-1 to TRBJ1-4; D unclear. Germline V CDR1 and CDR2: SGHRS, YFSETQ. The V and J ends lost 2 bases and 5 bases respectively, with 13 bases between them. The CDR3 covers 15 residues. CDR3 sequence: CASSLFGADNEKLFF. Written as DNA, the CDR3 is TGCGCCAGCAGCTTATTTGGAGCGGACAATGAAAAACTGTTTTTT.

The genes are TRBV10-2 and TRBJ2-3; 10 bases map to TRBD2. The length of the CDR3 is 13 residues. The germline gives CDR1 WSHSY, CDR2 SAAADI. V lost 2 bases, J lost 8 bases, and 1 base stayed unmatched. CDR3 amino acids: CASSEGLAVTQYF. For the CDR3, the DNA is TGCGCCAGCAGTGAGGGACTAGCGGTTACGCAGTATTTT.

This CDR3 is CASSPIRGGWTEAFF. The CDR3 DNA follows: TGTGCCAGCAGCCCGATTCGGGGGGGGTGGACTGAAGCTTTCTTT. V usage is TRBV3-1 (or the pseudogene TRBV3-2) and J usage is TRBJ1-1; possibly TRBD1 for D (5 bases). Germline lookup yields CDR1 LGHDT and CDR2 YNNKEL (reference sequence). The CDR3 is 15 amino acids. Trimming stripped 4 bases from V and 5 bases from J, with 17 bases between.

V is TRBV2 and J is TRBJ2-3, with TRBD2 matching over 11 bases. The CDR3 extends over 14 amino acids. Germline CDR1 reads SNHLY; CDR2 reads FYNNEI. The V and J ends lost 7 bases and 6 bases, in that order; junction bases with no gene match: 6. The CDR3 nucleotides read TGTGCCAGCAACTTAGCGGGAGGGTTGGATACGCAGTATTTT. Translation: CASNLAGGLDTQYF.

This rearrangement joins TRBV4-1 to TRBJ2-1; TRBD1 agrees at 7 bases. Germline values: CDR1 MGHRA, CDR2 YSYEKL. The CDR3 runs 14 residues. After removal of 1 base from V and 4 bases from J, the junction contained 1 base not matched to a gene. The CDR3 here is CASSQVGQYNEQFF. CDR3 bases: TGCGCCAGCAGCCAAGTGGGACAGTACAATGAGCAGTTCTTC.

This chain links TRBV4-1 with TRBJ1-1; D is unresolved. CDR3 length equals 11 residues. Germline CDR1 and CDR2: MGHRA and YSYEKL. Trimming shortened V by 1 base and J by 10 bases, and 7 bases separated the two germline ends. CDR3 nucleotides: TGCGCCAGCAGCCAAGGGTCGGGAGCTTTCTTT. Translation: CASSQGSGAFF.

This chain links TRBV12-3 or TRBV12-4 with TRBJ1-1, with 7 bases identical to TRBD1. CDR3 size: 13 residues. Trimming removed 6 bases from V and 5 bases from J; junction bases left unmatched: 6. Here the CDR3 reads CASSRVRGTEAFF. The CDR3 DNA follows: TGTGCCAGCAGCCGGGTCAGGGGGACTGAAGCTTTCTTT.

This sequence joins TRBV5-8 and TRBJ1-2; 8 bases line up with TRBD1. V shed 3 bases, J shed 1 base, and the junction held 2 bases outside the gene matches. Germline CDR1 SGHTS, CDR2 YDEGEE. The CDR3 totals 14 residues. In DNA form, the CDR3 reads TGTGCCAGCAGCTACAGGGGGAGTAACTATGGCTACACCTTC. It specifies CASSYRGSNYGYTF. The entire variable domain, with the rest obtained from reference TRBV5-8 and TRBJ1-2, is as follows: EAGVTQSPTHLIKTRGQQATLRCSPISGHTSVYWYQQALGLGLQFLLWYDEGEERNRGNFPPRFSGRQFPNYSSELNVNALELEDSALYLCASSYRGSNYGYTFGSGTRLTVV.

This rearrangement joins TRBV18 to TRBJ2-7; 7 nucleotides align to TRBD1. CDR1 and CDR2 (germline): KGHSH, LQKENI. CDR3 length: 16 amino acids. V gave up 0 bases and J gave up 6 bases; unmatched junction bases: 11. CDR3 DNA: TGTGCCAGCTCACCACCAGACAGGGTTTCGGGCCGCGAGCAGTACTTC. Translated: CASSPPDRVSGREQYF.

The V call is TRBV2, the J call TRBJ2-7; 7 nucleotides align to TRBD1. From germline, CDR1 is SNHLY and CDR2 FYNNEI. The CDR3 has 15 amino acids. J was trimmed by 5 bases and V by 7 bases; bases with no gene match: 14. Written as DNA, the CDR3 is TGTGCCAGCATTACCGGGACAGAGGTCACCAACGAGCAGTACTTC. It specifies CASITGTEVTNEQYF. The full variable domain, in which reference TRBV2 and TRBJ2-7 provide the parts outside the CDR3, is EPEVTQTPSHQVTQMGQEVILRCVPISNHLYFYWYRQILGQKVEFLVSFYNNEISEKSEIFDDQFSVERPDGSNFTLKIRSTKLEDSAMYFCASITGTEVTNEQYFGPGTRLTVT.

The CDR3 DNA is TGTGCCTGGGATACAGGGGTGGTTAGCTCCTACAATGAGCAGTTCTTC. Translating it yields CAWDTGVVSSYNEQFF. The chain links TRBV30 to TRBJ2-1, with 7 bases identical to TRBD1. The germline CDR1 and CDR2 sequences are GTSNPN and SVGIG (reference sequence). The CDR3 consists of 16 residues. The V gene end was trimmed by 5 bases and the J gene end by 0 bases; junction bases not matched to a gene: 10.

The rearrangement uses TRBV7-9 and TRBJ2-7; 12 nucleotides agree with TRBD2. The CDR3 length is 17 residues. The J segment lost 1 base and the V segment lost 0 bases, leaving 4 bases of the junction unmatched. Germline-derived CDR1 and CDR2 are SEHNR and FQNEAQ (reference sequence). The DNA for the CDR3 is TGTGCCAGCAGCTTAGCGGGAACTAGCGGGAGGTCCTACGAGCAGTACTTC. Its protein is CASSLAGTSGRSYEQYF.

CDR3 residues: CASSPWPGGPNEKLFF. CDR3 DNA: TGTGCCAGCAGCCCCTGGCCGGGGGGGCCTAATGAAAAACTGTTTTTT. V and J are TRBV7-8 and TRBJ1-4; possibly TRBD1 for D (6 bases). Germline CDR1 and CDR2: SGHVS and FQNEAQ. V was trimmed by 5 bases and J by 3 bases, leaving 16 bases between them. This CDR3 is 16 amino acids long.